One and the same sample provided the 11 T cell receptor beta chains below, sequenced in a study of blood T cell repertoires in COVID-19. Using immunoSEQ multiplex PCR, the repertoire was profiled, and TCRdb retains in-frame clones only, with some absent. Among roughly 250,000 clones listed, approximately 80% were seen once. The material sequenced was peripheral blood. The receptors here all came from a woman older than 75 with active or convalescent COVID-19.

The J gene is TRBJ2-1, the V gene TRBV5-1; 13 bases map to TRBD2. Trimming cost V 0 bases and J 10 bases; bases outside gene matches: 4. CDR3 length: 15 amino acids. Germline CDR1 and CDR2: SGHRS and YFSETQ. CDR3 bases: TGCGCCAGCAGCTTGGGGACTAGCGGGGGAGGAGAGCAGTTCTTC. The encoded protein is CASSLGTSGGGEQFF.

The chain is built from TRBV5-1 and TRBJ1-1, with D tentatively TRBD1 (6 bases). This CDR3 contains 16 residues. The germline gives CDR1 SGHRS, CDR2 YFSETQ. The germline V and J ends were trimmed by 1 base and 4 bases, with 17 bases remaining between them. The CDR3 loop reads CASSLLAGARSTEAFF. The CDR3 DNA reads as TGCGCCAGCAGCTTGTTGGCAGGGGCAAGGAGCACTGAAGCTTTCTTT.

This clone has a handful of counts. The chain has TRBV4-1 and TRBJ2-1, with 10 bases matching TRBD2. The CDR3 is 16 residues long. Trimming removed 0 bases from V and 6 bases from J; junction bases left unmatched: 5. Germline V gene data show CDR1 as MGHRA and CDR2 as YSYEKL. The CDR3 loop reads CASSQEGLALSNEQFF. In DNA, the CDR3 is TGCGCCAGCAGCCAAGAGGGACTAGCGCTATCCAATGAGCAGTTCTTC.

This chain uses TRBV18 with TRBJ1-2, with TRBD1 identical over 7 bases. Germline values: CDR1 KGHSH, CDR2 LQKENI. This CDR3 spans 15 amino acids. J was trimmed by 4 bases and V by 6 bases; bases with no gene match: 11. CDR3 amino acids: CASSNEGARGYGYTF. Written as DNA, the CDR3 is TGTGCCAGCTCGAATGAGGGGGCGCGGGGCTATGGCTACACCTTC.

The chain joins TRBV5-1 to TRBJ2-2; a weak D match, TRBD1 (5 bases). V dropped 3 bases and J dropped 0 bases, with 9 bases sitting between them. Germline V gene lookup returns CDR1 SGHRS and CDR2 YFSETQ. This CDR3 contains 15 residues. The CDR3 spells CASSYTGPNTGELFF. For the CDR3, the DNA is TGCGCCAGCAGCTACACAGGACCGAACACCGGGGAGCTGTTTTTT. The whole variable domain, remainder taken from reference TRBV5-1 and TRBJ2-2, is KAGVTQTPRYLIKTRGQQVTLSCSPISGHRSVSWYQQTPGQGLQFLFEYFSETQRNKGNFPGRFSGRQFSNSRSEMNVSTLELGDSALYLCASSYTGPNTGELFFGEGSRLTVL.

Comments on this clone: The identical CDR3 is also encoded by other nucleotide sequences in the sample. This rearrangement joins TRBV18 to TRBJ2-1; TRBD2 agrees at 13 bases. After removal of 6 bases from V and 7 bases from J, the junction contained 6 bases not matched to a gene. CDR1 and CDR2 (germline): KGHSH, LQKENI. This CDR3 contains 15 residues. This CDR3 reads CASSRGLAGENEQFF. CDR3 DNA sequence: TGTGCCAGCTCCCGCGGACTAGCGGGGGAAAATGAGCAGTTCTTC.

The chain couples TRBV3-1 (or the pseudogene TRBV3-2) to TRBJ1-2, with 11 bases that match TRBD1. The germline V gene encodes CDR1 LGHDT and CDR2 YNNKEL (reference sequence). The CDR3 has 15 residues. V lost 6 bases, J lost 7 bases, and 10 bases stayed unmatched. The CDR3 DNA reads TGTGCCAGCAGAAAGCGGGACAGGGGGATCTCTGGCTACACCTTC. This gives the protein CASRKRDRGISGYTF.

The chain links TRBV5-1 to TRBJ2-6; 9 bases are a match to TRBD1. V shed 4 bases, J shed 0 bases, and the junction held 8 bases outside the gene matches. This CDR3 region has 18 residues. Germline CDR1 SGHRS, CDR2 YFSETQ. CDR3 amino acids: CASSPTGGQFSGANVLTF. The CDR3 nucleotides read TGCGCCAGCAGCCCGACAGGGGGTCAATTCTCTGGGGCCAACGTCCTGACTTTC.

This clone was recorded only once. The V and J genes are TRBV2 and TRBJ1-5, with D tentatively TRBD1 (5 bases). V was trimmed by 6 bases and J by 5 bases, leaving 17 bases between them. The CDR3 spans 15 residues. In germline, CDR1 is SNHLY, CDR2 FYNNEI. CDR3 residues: CASSPDQGADQPQHF. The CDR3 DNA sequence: TGTGCCAGCAGCCCTGACCAAGGGGCTGATCAGCCCCAGCATTTT.

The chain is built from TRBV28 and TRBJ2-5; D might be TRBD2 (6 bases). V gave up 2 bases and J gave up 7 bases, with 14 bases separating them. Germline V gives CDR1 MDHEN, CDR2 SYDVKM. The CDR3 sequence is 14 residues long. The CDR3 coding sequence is TGTGCCAGCAGTTTACCCCGGGACTCCGGGACCCAGTACTTC. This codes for CASSLPRDSGTQYF.

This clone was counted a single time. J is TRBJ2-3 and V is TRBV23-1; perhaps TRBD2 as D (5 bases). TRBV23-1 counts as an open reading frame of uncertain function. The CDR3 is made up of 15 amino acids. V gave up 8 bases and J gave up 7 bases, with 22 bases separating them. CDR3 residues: CASPRGQGLLHTQYF. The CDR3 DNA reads TGCGCCAGCCCTCGAGGGCAAGGCCTACTTCATACGCAGTATTTT.